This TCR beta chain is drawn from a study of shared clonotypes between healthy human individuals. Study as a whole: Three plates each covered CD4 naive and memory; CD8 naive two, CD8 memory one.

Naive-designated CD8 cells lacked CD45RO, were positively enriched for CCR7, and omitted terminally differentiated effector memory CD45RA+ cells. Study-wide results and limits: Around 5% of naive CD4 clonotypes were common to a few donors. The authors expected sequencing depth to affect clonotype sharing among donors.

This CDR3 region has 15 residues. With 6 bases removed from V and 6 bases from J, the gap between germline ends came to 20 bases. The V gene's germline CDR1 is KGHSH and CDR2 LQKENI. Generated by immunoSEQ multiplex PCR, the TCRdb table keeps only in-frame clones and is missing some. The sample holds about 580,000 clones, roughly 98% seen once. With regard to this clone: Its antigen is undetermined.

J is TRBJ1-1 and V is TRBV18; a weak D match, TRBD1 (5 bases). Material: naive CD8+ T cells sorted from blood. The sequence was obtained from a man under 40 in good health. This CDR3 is CASSLDVGGFAEAFF. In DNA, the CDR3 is TGTGCCAGCTCCCTCGACGTCGGGGGTTTCGCTGAAGCTTTCTTT.